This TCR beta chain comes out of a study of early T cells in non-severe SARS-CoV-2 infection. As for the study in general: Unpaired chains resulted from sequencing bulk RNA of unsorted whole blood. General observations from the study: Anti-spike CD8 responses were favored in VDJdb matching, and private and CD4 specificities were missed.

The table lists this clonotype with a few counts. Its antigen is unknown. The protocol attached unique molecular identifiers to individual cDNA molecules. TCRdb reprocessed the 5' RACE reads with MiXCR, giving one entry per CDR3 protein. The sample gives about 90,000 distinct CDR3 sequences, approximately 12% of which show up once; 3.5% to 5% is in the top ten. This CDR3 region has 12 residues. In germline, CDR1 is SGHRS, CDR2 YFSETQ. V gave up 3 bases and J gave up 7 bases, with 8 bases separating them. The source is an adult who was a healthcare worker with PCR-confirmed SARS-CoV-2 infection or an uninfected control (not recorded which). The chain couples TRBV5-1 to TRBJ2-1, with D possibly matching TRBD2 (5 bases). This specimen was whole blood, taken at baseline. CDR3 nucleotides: TGCGCCAGCAGCTCTACGGGGAATGAGCAGTTCTTC. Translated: CASSSTGNEQFF.